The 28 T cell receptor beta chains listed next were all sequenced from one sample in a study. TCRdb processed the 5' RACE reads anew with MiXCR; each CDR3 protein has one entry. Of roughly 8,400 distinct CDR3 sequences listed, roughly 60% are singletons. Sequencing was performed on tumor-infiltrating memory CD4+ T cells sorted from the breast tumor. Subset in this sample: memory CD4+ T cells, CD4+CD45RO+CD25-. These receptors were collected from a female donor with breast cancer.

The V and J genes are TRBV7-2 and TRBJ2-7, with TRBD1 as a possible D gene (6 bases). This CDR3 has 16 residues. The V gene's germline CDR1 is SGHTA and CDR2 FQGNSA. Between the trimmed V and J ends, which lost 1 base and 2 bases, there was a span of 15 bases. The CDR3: CASSLGRLRQAYEQYF. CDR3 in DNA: TGTGCCAGCAGCTTAGGTCGACTCCGACAGGCCTACGAGCAGTACTTC.

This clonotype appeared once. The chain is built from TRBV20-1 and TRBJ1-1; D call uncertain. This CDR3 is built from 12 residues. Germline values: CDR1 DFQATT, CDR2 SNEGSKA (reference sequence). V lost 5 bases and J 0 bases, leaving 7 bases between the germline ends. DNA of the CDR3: TGCAGTGCTTCTCAAATGAACACTGAAGCTTTCTTT. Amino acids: CSASQMNTEAFF.

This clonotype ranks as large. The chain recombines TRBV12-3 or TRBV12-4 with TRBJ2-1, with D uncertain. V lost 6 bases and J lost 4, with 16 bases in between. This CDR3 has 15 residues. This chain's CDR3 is CASSPTTPLYNEQFF. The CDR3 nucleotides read TGTGCCAGCAGCCCTACTACGCCCCTATACAATGAGCAGTTCTTC.

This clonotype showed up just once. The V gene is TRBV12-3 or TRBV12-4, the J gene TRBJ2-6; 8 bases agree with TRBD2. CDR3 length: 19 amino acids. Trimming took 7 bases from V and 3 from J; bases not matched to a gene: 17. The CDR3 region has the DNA TGTGCCAGCAACCGGAATAGCGGGGCCCAGTTCGGTGGGGCCAACGTCCTGACTTTC. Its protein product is CASNRNSGAQFGGANVLTF.

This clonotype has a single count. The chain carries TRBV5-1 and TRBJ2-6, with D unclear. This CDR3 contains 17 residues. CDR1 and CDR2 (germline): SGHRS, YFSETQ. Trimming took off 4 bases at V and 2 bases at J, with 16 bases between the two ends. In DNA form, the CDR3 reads TGCGCCAGCAGCCCCATTAGGACGGAACCTGGGGCCAACGTCCTGACTTTC. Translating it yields CASSPIRTEPGANVLTF.

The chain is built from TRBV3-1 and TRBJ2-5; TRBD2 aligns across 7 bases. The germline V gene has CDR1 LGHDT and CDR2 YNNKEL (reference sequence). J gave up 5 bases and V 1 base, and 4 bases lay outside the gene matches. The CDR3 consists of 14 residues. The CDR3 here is CASSQGVGGETQYF. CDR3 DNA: TGTGCCAGCAGCCAAGGCGTGGGAGGGGAGACCCAGTACTTC.

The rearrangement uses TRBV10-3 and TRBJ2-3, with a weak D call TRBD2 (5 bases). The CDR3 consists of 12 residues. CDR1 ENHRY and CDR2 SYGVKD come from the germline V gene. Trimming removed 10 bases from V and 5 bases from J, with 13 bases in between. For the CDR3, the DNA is TGTGCCACGAGGACTTTGGGAGATACGCAGTATTTT. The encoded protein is CATRTLGDTQYF.

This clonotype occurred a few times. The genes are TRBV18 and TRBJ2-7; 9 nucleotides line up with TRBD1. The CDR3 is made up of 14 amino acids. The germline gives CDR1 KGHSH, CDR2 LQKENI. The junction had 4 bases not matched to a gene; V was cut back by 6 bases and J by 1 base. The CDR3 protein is CASSPGTGSYEQYF. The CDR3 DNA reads TGTGCCAGCTCCCCCGGGACAGGGTCCTACGAGCAGTACTTC.

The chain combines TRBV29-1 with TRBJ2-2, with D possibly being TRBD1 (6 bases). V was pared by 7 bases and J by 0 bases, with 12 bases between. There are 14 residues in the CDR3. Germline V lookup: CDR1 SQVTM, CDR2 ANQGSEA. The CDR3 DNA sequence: TGCAGCGCAGGACAGCTTACGAACACCGGGGAGCTGTTTTTT. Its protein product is CSAGQLTNTGELFF.

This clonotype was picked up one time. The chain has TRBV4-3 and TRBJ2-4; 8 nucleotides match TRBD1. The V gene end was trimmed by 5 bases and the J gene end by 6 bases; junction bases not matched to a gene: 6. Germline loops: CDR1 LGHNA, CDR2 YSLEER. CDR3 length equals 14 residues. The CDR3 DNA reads TGCGCCAGCAGCTCGCTCGACAGGGGAAACATTCAGTACTTC. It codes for CASSSLDRGNIQYF.

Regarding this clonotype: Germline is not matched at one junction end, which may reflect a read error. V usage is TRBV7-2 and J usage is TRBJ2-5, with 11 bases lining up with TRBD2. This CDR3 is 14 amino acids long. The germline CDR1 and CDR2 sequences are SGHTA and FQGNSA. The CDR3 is CDSSQLAGVETQYF. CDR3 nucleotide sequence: TGTGACAGCAGCCAACTAGCGGGAGTTGAGACCCAGTACTTC.

CDR3 sequence (DNA): TGCGCCAGCAGCTCCACCGGGACAGGCAATGAAAAACTGTTTTTT. Translating it yields CASSSTGTGNEKLFF. The chain recombines TRBV5-1 with TRBJ1-4; TRBD1 matches 8 bases. In germline, CDR1 is SGHRS, CDR2 YFSETQ. Losses at the gene ends were 3 bases for V and 5 bases for J; bases not matched to a gene: 6. The CDR3 runs to 15 residues.

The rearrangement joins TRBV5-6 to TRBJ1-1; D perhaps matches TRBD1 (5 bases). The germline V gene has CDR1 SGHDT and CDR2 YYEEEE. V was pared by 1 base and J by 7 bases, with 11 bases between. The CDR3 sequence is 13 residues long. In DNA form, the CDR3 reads TGTGCCAGCAGCTTGTCGAGGGGTGGTGAAGCTTTCTTT. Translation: CASSLSRGGEAFF.

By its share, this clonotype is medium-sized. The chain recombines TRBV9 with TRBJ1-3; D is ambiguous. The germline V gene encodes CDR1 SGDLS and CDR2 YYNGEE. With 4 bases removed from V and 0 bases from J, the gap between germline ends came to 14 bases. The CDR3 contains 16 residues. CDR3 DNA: TGTGCCAGCAGCTTCTCGGATCGGGTCTCTGGAAACACCATATATTTT. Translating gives CASSFSDRVSGNTIYF.

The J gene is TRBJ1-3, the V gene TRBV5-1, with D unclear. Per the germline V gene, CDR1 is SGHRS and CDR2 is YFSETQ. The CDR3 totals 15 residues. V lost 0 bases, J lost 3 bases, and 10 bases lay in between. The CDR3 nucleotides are TGCGCCAGCAGCTTGGGGACGACCCTTGGAAACACCATATATTTT. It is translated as CASSLGTTLGNTIYF.

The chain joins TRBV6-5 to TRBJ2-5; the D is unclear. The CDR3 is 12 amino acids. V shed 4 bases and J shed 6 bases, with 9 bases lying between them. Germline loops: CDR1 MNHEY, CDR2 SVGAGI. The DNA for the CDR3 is TGTGCCAGCAGTTCGTACCAGCAGACCCAGTACTTC. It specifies CASSSYQQTQYF.

The CDR3 is CASSWGGGETQYF. In nucleotides, the CDR3 is TGTGCCAGCAGTTGGGGGGGCGGTGAGACCCAGTACTTC. The chain combines TRBV12-3 or TRBV12-4 with TRBJ2-5, with a weak D call TRBD2 (7 bases). CDR3 length: 13 amino acids. The V gene lost 4 bases and the J gene lost 5 bases, with 11 bases spanning the gap.

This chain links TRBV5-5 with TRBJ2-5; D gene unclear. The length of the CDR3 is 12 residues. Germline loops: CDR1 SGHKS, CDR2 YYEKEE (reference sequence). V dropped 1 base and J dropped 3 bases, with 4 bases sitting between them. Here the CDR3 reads CASSLSKETQYF. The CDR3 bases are TGTGCCAGCAGCTTGTCAAAAGAGACCCAGTACTTC.

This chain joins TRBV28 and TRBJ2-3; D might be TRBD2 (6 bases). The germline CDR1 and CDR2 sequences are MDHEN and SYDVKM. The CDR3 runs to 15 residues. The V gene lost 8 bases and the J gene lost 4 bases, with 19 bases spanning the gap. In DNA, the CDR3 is TGTGCCAGCGTTCCGCGGGGAGCGTCACCAGATACGCAGTATTTT. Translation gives CASVPRGASPDTQYF.

The CDR3 coding sequence is TGTGCCAGCAGTTCTAGCGGGGTTAGCACAGATACGCAGTATTTT. Protein product: CASSSSGVSTDTQYF. This chain connects TRBV6-5 to TRBJ2-3; 9 bases agree with TRBD2. The CDR3 has 15 amino acids. Germline CDR1 MNHEY, CDR2 SVGAGI. J was trimmed by 0 bases and V by 4 bases; bases with no gene match: 2.

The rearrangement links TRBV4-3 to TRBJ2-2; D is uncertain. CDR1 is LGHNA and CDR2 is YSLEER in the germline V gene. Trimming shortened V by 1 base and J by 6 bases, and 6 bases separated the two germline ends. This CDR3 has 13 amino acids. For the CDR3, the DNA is TGCGCCAGCAGCCAAGCTCTGTCCGGGGAGCTGTTTTTT. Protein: CASSQALSGELFF.

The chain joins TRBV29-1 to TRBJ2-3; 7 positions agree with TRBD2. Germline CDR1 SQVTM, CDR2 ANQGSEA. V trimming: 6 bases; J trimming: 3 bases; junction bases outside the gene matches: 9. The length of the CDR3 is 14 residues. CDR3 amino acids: CSVAVASGTDTQYF. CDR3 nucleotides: TGCAGCGTCGCCGTGGCTAGCGGAACAGATACGCAGTATTTT.

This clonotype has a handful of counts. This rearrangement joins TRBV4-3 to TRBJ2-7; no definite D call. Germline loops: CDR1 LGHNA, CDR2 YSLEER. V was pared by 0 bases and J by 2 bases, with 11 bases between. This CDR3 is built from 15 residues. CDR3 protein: CASSQDRLPPYEQYF. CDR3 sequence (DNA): TGCGCCAGCAGCCAAGATAGGCTACCCCCCTACGAGCAGTACTTC.

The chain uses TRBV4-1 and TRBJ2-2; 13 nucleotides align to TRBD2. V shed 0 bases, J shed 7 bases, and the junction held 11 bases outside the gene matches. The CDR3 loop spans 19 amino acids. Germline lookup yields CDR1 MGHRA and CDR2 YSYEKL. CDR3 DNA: TGCGCCAGCAGCCAAGAGAGGACTAGCGGGAGTTCGAGTATCGGGGAGCTGTTTTTT. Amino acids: CASSQERTSGSSSIGELFF.

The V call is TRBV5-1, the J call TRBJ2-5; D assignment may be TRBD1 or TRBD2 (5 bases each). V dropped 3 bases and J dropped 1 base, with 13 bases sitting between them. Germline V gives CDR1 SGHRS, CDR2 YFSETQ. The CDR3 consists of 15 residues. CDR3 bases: TGCGCCAGCAGCTCAGGGACGATAACCCAAGAGACCCAGTACTTC. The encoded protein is CASSSGTITQETQYF. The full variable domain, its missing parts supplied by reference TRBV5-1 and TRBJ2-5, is KAGVTQTPRYLIKTRGQQVTLSCSPISGHRSVSWYQQTPGQGLQFLFEYFSETQRNKGNFPGRFSGRQFSNSRSEMNVSTLELGDSALYLCASSSGTITQETQYFGPGTRLLVL.

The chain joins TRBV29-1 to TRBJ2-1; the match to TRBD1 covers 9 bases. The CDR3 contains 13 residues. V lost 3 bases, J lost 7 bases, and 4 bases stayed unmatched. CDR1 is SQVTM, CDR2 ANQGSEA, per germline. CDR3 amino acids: CSVDRDRVNEQFF. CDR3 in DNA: TGCAGCGTTGATAGGGACAGGGTTAATGAGCAGTTCTTC.

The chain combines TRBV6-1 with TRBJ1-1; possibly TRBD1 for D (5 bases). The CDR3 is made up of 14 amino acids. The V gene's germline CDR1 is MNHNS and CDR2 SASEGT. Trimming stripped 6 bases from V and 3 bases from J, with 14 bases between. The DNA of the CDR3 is TGTGCCAGCAGGATAAGACAGCCTTACACTGAAGCTTTCTTT. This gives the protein CASRIRQPYTEAFF.

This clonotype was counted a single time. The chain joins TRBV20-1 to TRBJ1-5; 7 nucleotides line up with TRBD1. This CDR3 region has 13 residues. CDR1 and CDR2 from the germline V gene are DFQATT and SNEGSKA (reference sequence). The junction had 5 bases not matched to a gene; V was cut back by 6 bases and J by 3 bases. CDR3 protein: CSAPDRFNQPQHF. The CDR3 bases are TGCAGTGCCCCGGACAGGTTCAATCAGCCCCAGCATTTT.